Listed here are 16 T cell receptor beta chains from one sample, sequenced in a study of control samples from healthy donors and cancer patients. Clones were read by immunoSEQ multiplex PCR, and TCRdb kept only the in-frame ones, dropping some. The sample shows fewer than 500,000 clones, 75% to 95% of them seen only once. Sequencing input: PBMCs. The origin of the receptors is a man aged 35 to 55 with head and neck cancer.

The chain recombines TRBV10-3 with TRBJ2-1; perhaps TRBD2 as D (6 bases). Trimming took off 1 base at V and 7 bases at J, with 17 bases between the two ends. CDR1 and CDR2 from the germline V gene are ENHRY and SYGVKD. This CDR3 is 16 amino acids long. The CDR3 region is CAISELGGKVENEQFF. The CDR3 nucleotides read TGTGCCATCAGTGAGTTGGGCGGGAAGGTAGAAAATGAGCAGTTCTTC.

The genes are TRBV4-1 and TRBJ1-4; maybe TRBD1 (6 bases). Germline CDR1 MGHRA, CDR2 YSYEKL. V lost 0 bases to trimming and J lost 5 bases, with 13 bases between them. CDR3 length equals 16 residues. CDR3 DNA sequence: TGCGCCAGCAGCCAAGATATGACAGGATCGAATGAAAAACTGTTTTTT. This translates into CASSQDMTGSNEKLFF.

V gene TRBV21-1 combines with J gene TRBJ2-3; TRBD2 was called by the table and not checked on the DNA. TRBV21-1 represents a pseudogene. This CDR3 has 23 amino acids. This chain's CDR3 is CASSNPRDGSAGRGRPSTDTQYF. The CDR3 region has the DNA TGTGCCAGCAGCAACCCCCGCGACGGGAGTGCAGGGCGGGGCAGACCTAGCACAGATACGCAGTATTTT.

The chain uses TRBV15 and TRBJ1-6; 7 bases are a match to TRBD1. The CDR3 sequence is 16 residues long. The ends lost 1 base at V and 10 bases at J; junction bases unmatched: 10. Germline V gene sequence: CDR1 LNHNV, CDR2 YYDKDF (reference sequence). The CDR3 nucleotides are TGTGCCACCAGCAGAGGAGGGGGCTCGTCCGGATCACCCCTCCACTTT. It translates to CATSRGGGSSGSPLHF. Full variable domain (remainder filled in from reference TRBV15 and TRBJ1-6): DAMVIQNPRYQVTQFGKPVTLSCSQTLNHNVMYWYQQKSSQAPKLLFHYYDKDFNNEADTPDNFQSRRPNTSFCFLDIRSPGLGDTAMYLCATSRGGGSSGSPLHFGNGTRLTVT.

The genes are TRBV10-2 and TRBJ1-1; D uncertain. Trimming removed 7 bases from V and 1 base from J, with 19 bases in between. The germline gives CDR1 WSHSY, CDR2 SAAADI. The CDR3 consists of 16 residues. Written as DNA, the CDR3 is TGCGCCAGCATCGGATCCCAGGACGGCCAGAACACTGAAGCTTTCTTT. This sequence encodes CASIGSQDGQNTEAFF.

The rearrangement links TRBV5-4 to TRBJ1-2; TRBD1 might be the D (6 bases). In germline, CDR1 is SGHNT, CDR2 YYREEE (reference sequence). The CDR3 covers 15 residues. The V end was cut by 0 bases, the J end by 7 bases, with 16 bases between. The CDR3 protein is CASSLAAGGAGGYTF. The CDR3 nucleotides are TGTGCCAGCAGCTTGGCGGCCGGGGGGGCAGGTGGCTACACCTTC.

This clone is a singleton in its sample. This chain uses TRBV4-3 with TRBJ1-2; the D gene is possibly TRBD1 (5 bases). Germline V gene data show CDR1 as LGHNA and CDR2 as YSLEER. There are 15 residues in the CDR3. The V end was cut by 0 bases, the J end by 6 bases, with 14 bases between. The CDR3: CASSQEWRGVDGYTF. The CDR3 coding sequence is TGCGCCAGCAGCCAAGAATGGCGGGGCGTCGATGGCTACACCTTC.

This chain uses TRBV7-2 with TRBJ2-5; 9 bases are a match to TRBD1. The CDR3 length is 14 residues. After removal of 1 base from V and 4 bases from J, the junction contained 1 base not matched to a gene. The germline CDR1 and CDR2 sequences are SGHTA and FQGNSA. CDR3 region: CASSLDRGPETQYF. The CDR3 coding sequence is TGTGCCAGCAGCTTAGACAGGGGGCCAGAGACCCAGTACTTC.

The chain uses TRBV2 and TRBJ1-6, with 9 bases matching TRBD1. The V gene's germline CDR1 is SNHLY and CDR2 FYNNEI. After removal of 4 bases from V and 8 bases from J, the junction contained 3 bases not matched to a gene. The CDR3 covers 14 residues. In nucleotides, the CDR3 is TGTGCCAGCAGTGTGAGGACAGGGGATTCACCCCTCCACTTT. This encodes CASSVRTGDSPLHF.

The gene calls are TRBV11-2 and TRBJ2-1, with D tentatively TRBD2 (5 bases). This CDR3 is built from 14 residues. V gave up 1 base and J gave up 2 bases, with 6 bases separating them. Germline V gene data show CDR1 as SGHAT and CDR2 as FQNNGV. CDR3 residues: CASSLGRAYNEQFF. In nucleotides, the CDR3 is TGTGCCAGCAGCTTAGGGCGGGCCTACAATGAGCAGTTCTTC.

The table lists this clone with a few counts. The chain combines TRBV4-2 with TRBJ2-7; D gene unclear. The CDR3 consists of 15 residues. Trimming took off 3 bases at V and 6 bases at J, with 18 bases between the two ends. Germline V gene data show CDR1 as LGHNA and CDR2 as YNFKEQ. The DNA of the CDR3 is TGTGCCAGCAGCCACGCTAGTTCCCGAGGTCTCGAGCAGTACTTC. Translation: CASSHASSRGLEQYF.

The V gene is TRBV19, the J gene TRBJ1-1, with unresolved D. Trimming took 6 bases from V and 0 from J, leaving 11 bases between them. Germline V lookup: CDR1 LNHDA, CDR2 SQIVND (reference sequence). CDR3 length: 14 residues. This CDR3 is CASRSGVVNTEAFF. The DNA for the CDR3 is TGTGCCAGTAGAAGCGGCGTGGTGAACACTGAAGCTTTCTTT.

V is TRBV5-1 and J is TRBJ2-7; D call uncertain. The CDR3 length is 14 residues. Germline CDR1 and CDR2: SGHRS and YFSETQ. Trimming removed 0 bases from V and 1 base from J, with 8 bases in between. DNA for the CDR3: TGCGCCAGCAGCTTGGCAGACGGATCCTACGAGCAGTACTTC. Its translation is CASSLADGSYEQYF. The full variable domain, completed using reference TRBV5-1 and TRBJ2-7, is KAGVTQTPRYLIKTRGQQVTLSCSPISGHRSVSWYQQTPGQGLQFLFEYFSETQRNKGNFPGRFSGRQFSNSRSEMNVSTLELGDSALYLCASSLADGSYEQYFGPGTRLTVT.

V usage is TRBV27 and J usage is TRBJ2-7, with 8 nucleotides matching TRBD1. With V trimmed by 6 bases and J by 3 bases, 4 bases remained unmatched. The germline V gene has CDR1 MNHEY and CDR2 SMNVEV (reference sequence). The CDR3 is 13 residues long. CDR3 in amino acids: CASRFGTGYEQYF. The CDR3 bases are TGTGCCAGCAGATTCGGGACAGGCTACGAGCAGTACTTC.

This chain connects TRBV28 to TRBJ1-4, with D unclear. Germline CDR1 is MDHEN and CDR2 is SYDVKM. Trimming removed 7 bases from V and 0 bases from J, with 9 bases in between. CDR3 length: 14 residues. The CDR3 here is CASTQVTTNEKLFF. CDR3 in DNA: TGTGCCAGCACCCAAGTTACAACTAATGAAAAACTGTTTTTT.

Turning to this clone: Sequence at one end of the junction differs from germline and may be a read error. V gene TRBV7-9 combines with J gene TRBJ1-4; a possible D gene is TRBD1 (5 bases). This CDR3 has 14 residues. Germline CDR1 SEHNR, CDR2 FQNEAQ (reference sequence). The CDR3 loop is CASSLGQGNGKLFF. Written as DNA, the CDR3 is TGTGCCAGCAGCTTAGGTCAGGGAAATGGAAAACTGTTTTTT.